This T cell receptor (beta chain) was obtained from a study of blood T cell repertoires in COVID-19. Background on the study: The study drew acute and convalescent COVID-19 samples from the United States, Italy and Spain. Sources were T cells, B-cell-depleted T cells, or PBMCs; the material itself was cDNA or gDNA.

Trimming pared 1 base from V and 10 bases from J, leaving 11 bases between. From germline, CDR1 is LGHDT and CDR2 YNNKEL (reference sequence). This CDR3 is built from 13 residues. Study processing details: Nucleated cell number was recorded as an estimate derived from reference gene primer amplification. The assay was immunoSEQ multiplex PCR, and TCRdb's table has in-frame clones only and misses some. That table is the source of V, J and clone size, and D and trimming were worked out from the DNA. Of about 300,000 clones listed, about 91% are singletons. The origin of this receptor is a woman in her twenties or thirties who had recovered from COVID-19. The sequencing input was peripheral blood. The chain combines TRBV3-1 (or the pseudogene TRBV3-2) with TRBJ2-1; no firm D call. CDR3 sequence: CASSQGDLGEQFF. The CDR3 bases are TGTGCCAGCAGCCAAGGCGACCTGGGCGAGCAGTTCTTC.